This entry describes one T cell receptor (beta chain). The junction departs from the called germline gene at one end, perhaps through a read error. Germline-derived CDR1 and CDR2 are SEHNR and FQNEAQ (reference sequence). There are 16 residues in the CDR3. This sample is part of a study of cytomegalovirus exposure and HLA in healthy donors. With 60 Vbeta and 13 Jbeta primers, the PCR was carried out. The repertoire was sequenced with immunoSEQ multiplex PCR; TCRdb's copy has only in-frame clones and lacks some. The repertoire consists of 100,000 to 150,000 clones, with roughly 86% occurring once and the leading ten covering around 1.8%.

V is TRBV7-9 and J is TRBJ1-1, with TRBD1 matching 7 bases. The receptor's source is a man aged 18 to 30 in good health and CMV-seronegative. The sample comprised PBMCs. The CDR3 region has the DNA TGTTCCAGCAGCCCAAATTCTCACAGGGGGAACACTGAAGCTTTCTTT. The encoded protein is CSSSPNSHRGNTEAFF. The variable domain in full, completed from reference TRBV7-9 and TRBJ1-1, reads DTGVSQNPRHKITKRGQNVTFRCDPISEHNRLYWYRQTLGQGPEFLTYFQNEAQLEKSRLLSDRFSAERPKGSFSTLEIQRTEQGDSAMYLCSSSPNSHRGNTEAFFGQGTRLTVV.